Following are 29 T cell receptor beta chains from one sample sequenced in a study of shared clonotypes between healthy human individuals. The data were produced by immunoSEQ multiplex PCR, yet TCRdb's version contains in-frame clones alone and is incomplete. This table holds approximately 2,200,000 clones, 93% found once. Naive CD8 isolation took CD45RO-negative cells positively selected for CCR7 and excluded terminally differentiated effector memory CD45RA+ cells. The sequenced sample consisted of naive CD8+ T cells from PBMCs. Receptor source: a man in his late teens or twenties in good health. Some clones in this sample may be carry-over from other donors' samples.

The CDR3 region has the DNA TGTGCCACCAGAGGGGGGGACAGGGGTGAAAAACTGTTTTTT. Translation: CATRGGDRGEKLFF. The chain combines TRBV19 with TRBJ1-4, with 10 bases lining up with TRBD1. The CDR3 is 14 residues long. CDR1 and CDR2 (germline): LNHDA, SQIVND (reference sequence). The V segment lost 10 bases and the J segment 7 bases; nucleotides outside the gene matches: 9.

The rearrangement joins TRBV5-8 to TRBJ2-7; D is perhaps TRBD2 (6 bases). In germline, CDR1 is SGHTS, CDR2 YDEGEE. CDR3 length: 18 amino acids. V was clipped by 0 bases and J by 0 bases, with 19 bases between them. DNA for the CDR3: TGTGCCAGCAGCTTGGTAAAGGGGATGGGGGGTCTCTCCTACGAGCAGTACTTC. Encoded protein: CASSLVKGMGGLSYEQYF.

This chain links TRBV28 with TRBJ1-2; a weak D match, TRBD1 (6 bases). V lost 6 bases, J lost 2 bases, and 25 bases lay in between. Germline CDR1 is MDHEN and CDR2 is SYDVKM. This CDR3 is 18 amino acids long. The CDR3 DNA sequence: TGTGCCAGCAGCACCCCAGGGGAAACCAATCAGCTGAACTATGGCTACACCTTC. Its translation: CASSTPGETNQLNYGYTF.

The CDR3: CASRLTGEGGYTF. The CDR3, as DNA: TGTGCCAGCAGATTGACAGGGGAGGGAGGCTACACCTTC. The J gene is TRBJ1-2, the V gene TRBV28; 8 nucleotides match TRBD1. This CDR3 region has 13 residues. V dropped 6 bases and J dropped 8; count of bases not matched to a gene: 8. Germline assignment: CDR1 MDHEN and CDR2 SYDVKM.

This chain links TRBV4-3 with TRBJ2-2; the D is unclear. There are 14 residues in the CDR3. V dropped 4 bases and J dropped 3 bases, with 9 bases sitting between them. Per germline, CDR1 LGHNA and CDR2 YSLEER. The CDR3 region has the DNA TGCGCCAGCAGCCTCCGGTGGGACACCGGGGAGCTGTTTTTT. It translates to CASSLRWDTGELFF.

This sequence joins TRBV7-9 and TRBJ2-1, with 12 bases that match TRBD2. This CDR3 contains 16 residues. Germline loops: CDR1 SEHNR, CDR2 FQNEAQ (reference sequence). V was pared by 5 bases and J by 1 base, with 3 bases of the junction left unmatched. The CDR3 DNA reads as TGTGCCAGCAGCGAGACTAGCGGGAGATCCTACAATGAGCAGTTCTTC. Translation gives CASSETSGRSYNEQFF.

CDR3 protein: CASSLEVASGYNEQFF. As DNA, the CDR3 is TGTGCCAGCAGTTTAGAGGTTGCTAGCGGCTACAATGAGCAGTTCTTC. This chain joins TRBV28 and TRBJ2-1; 7 bases match TRBD2. This CDR3 has 16 amino acids. Germline V gene lookup returns CDR1 MDHEN and CDR2 SYDVKM. V was pared by 2 bases and J by 3 bases, with 7 bases of the junction left unmatched.

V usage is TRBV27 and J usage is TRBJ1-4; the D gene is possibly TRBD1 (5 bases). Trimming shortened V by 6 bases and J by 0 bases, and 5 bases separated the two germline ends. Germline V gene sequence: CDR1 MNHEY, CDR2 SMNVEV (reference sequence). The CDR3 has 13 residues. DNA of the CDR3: TGTGCCAGCAGGGACACAACTAATGAAAAACTGTTTTTT. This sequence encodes CASRDTTNEKLFF.

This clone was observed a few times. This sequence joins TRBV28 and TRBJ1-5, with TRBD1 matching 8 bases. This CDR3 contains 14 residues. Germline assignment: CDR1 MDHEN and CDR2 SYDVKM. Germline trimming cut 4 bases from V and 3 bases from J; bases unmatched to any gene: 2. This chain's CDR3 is CASSSGQDNQPQHF. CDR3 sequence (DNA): TGTGCCAGCAGTTCGGGACAGGACAATCAGCCCCAGCATTTT. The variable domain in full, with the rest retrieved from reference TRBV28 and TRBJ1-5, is DVKVTQSSRYLVKRTGEKVFLECVQDMDHENMFWYRQDPGLGLRLIYFSYDVKMKEKGDIPEGYSVSREKKERFSLILESASTNQTSMYLCASSSGQDNQPQHFGDGTRLSIL.

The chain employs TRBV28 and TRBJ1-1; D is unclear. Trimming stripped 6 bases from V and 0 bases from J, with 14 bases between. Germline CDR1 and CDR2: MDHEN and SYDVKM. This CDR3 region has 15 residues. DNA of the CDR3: TGTGCCAGCAGACCCGGACCCCCTATGAACACTGAAGCTTTCTTT. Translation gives CASRPGPPMNTEAFF.

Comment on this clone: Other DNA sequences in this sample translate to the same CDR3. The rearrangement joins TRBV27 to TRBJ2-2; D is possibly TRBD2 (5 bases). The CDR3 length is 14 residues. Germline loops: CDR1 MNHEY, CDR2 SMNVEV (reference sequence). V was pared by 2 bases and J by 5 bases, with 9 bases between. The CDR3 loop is CASSLRGSTGELFF. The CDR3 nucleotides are TGTGCCAGCAGTTTACGGGGATCAACCGGGGAGCTGTTTTTT.

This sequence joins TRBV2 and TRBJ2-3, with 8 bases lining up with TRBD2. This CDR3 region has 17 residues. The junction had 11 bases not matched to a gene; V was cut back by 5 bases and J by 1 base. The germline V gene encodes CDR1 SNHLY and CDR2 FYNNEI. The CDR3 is CASSRSGSRVGTDTQYF. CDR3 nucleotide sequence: TGTGCCAGCAGTAGAAGCGGGAGCAGGGTTGGCACAGATACGCAGTATTTT.

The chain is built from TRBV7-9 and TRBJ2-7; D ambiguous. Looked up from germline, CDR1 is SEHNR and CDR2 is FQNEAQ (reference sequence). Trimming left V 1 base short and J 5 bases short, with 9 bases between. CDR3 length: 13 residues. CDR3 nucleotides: TGTGCCAGCAGCTTAGGAGATGGCGACGAGCAGTACTTC. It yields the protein CASSLGDGDEQYF.

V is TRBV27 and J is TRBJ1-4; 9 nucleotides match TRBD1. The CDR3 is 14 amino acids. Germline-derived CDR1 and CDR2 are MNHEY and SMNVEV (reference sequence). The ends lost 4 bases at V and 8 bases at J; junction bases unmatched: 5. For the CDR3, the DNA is TGTGCCAGCAGTTACCGGGACAGGGACGAAAAACTGTTTTTT. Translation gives CASSYRDRDEKLFF. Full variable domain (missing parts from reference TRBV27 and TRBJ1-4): EAQVTQNPRYLITVTGKKLTVTCSQNMNHEYMSWYRQDPGLGLRQIYYSMNVEVTDKGDVPEGYKVSRKEKRNFPLILESPSPNQTSLYFCASSYRDRDEKLFFGSGTQLSVL.

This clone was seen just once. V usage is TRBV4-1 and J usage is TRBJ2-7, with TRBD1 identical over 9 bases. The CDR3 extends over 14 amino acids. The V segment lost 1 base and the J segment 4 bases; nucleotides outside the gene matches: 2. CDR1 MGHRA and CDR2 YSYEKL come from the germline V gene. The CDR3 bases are TGCGCCAGCAGCCAAGGGACAGGGGAATACGAGCAGTACTTC. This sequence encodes CASSQGTGEYEQYF.

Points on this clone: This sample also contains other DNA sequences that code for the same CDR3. The CDR3 is CASSLAGGSYEQYF. CDR3 coding DNA: TGTGCCAGCAGCTTAGCGGGAGGGTCCTACGAGCAGTACTTC. The genes are TRBV7-6 and TRBJ2-7; 7 nucleotides agree with TRBD2. The germline V gene encodes CDR1 SGHVS and CDR2 FNYEAQ. V lost 0 bases and J lost 1; bases outside the gene matches: 0. The CDR3 contains 14 residues.

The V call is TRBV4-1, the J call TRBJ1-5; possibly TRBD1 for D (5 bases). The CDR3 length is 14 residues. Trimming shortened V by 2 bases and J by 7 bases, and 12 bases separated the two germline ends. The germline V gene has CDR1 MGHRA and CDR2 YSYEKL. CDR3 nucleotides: TGCGCCAGCAGCCAATCAGGGTCAGGGCAGCCCCAGCATTTT. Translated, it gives CASSQSGSGQPQHF.

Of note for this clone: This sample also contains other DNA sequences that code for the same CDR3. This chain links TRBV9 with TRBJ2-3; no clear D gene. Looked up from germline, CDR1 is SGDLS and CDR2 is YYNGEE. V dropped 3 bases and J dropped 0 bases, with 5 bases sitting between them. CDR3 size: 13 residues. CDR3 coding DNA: TGTGCCAGCAGCGAGAGAAGCACAGATACGCAGTATTTT. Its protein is CASSERSTDTQYF.

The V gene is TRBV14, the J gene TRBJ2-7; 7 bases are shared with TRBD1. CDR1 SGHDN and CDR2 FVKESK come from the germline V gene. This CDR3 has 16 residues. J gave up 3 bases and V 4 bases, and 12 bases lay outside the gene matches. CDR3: CASSPRPGTVNYEQYF. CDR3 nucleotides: TGTGCCAGCAGCCCCCGGCCCGGGACAGTCAACTACGAGCAGTACTTC.

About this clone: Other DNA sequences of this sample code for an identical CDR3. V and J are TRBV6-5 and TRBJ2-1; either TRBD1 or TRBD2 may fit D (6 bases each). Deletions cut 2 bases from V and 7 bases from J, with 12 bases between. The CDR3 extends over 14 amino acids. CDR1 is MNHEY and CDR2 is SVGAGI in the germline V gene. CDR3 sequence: CASSYREGGNEQFF. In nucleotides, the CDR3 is TGTGCCAGCAGTTACCGAGAAGGGGGGAATGAGCAGTTCTTC.

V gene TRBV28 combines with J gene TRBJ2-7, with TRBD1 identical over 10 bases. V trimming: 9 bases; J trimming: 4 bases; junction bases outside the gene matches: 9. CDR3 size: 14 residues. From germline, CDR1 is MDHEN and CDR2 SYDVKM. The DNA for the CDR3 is TGTGCCAGTGATAGAGGGACAGGGGTTTACGAGCAGTACTTC. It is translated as CASDRGTGVYEQYF.

CDR3 coding DNA: TGTGCCAGCAGCTTAGCGCTACTAGCGGGAGAGCGCTACAATGAGCAGTTCTTC. This sequence encodes CASSLALLAGERYNEQFF. The chain uses TRBV7-8 and TRBJ2-1, with TRBD2 identical over 11 bases. The CDR3 extends over 18 amino acids. Trimming took 0 bases from V and 3 from J; bases not matched to a gene: 7. The germline gives CDR1 SGHVS, CDR2 FQNEAQ.

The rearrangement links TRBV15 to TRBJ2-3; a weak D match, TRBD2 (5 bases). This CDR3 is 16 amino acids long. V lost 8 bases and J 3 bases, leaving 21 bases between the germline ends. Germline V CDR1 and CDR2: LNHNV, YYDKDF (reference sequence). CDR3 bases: TGTGCCACCCGCCCAGCCCTTGGGAGTCGAACAGATACGCAGTATTTT. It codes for CATRPALGSRTDTQYF.

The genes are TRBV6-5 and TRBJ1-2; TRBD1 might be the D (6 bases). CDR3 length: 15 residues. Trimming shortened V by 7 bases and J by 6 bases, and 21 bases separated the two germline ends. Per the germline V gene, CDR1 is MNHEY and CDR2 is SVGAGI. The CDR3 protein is CASNPQTGGKDGYTF. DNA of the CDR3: TGTGCCAGCAACCCACAGACAGGTGGAAAGGATGGCTACACCTTC.

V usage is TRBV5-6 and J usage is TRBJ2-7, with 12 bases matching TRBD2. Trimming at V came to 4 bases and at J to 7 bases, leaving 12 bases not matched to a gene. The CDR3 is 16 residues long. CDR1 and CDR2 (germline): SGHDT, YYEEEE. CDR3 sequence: CASSGTGLAGWREQYF. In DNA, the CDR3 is TGTGCCAGCAGCGGAACCGGACTAGCGGGATGGCGGGAGCAGTACTTC.

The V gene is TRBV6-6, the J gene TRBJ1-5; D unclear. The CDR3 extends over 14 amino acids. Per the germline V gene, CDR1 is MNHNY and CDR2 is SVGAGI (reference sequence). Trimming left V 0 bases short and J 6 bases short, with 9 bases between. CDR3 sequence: CASSYSDRGQPQHF. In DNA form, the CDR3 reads TGTGCCAGCAGTTACTCCGACCGGGGTCAGCCCCAGCATTTT.

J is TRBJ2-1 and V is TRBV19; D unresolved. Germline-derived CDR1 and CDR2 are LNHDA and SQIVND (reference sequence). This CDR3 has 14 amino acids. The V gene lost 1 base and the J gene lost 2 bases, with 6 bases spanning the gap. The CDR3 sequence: CASSIGSTYNEQFF. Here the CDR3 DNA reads TGTGCCAGTAGTATAGGGTCCACCTACAATGAGCAGTTCTTC.

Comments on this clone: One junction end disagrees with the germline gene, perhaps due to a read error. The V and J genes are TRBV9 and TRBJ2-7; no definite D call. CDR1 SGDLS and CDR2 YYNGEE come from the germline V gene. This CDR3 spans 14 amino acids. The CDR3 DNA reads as TGTGCCAGCAGCCCGGGTCGACCGTCCTCCGAGCAGTACTTC. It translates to CASSPGRPSSEQYF. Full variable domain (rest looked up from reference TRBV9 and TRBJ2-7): DSGVTQTPKHLITATGQRVTLRCSPRSGDLSVYWYQQSLDQGLQFLIQYYNGEERAKGNILERFSAQQFPDLHSELNLSSLELGDSALYFCASSPGRPSSEQYFGPGTRLTVT.

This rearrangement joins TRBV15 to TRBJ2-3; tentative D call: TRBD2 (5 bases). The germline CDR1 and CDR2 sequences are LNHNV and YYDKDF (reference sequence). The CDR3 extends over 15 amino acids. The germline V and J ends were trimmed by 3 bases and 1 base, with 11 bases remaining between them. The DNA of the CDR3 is TGTGCCACCAGCAGTGGGTTGGGAGGCACAGATACGCAGTATTTT. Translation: CATSSGLGGTDTQYF.